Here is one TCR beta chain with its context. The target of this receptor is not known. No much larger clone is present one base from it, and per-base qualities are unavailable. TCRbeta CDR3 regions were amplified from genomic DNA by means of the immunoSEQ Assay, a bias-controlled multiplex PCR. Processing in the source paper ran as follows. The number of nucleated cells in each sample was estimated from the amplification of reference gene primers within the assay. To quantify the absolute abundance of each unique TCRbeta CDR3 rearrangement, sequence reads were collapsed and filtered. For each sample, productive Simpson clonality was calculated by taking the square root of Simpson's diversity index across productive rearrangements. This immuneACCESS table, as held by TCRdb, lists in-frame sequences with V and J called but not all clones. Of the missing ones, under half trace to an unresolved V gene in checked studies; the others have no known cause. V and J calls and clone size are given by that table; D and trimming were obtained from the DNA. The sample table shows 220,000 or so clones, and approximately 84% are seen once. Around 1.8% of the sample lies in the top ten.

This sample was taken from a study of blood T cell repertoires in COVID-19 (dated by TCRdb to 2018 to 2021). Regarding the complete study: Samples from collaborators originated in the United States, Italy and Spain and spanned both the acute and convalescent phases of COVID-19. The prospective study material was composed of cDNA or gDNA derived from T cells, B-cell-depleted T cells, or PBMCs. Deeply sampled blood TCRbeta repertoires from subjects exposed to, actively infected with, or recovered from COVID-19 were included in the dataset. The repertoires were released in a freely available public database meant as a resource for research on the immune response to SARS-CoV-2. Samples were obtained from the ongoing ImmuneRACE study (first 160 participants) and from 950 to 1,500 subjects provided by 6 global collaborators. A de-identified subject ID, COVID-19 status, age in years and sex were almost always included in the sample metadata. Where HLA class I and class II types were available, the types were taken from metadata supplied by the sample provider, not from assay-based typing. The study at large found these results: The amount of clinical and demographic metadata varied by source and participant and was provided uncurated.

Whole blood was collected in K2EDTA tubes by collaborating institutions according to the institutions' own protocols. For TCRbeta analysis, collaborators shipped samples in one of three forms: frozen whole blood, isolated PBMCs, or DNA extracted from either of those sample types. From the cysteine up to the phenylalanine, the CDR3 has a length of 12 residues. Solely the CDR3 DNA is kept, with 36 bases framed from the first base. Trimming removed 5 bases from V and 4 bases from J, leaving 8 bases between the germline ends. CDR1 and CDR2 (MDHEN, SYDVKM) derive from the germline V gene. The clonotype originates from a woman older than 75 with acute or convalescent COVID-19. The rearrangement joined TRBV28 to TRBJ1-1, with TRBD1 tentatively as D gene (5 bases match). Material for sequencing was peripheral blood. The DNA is TGTGCCAGCAGTGCCCAGGGCACTGAAGCTTTCTTT. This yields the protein CASSAQGTEAFF. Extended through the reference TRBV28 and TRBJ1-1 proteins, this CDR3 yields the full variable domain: DVKVTQSSRYLVKRTGEKVFLECVQDMDHENMFWYRQDPGLGLRLIYFSYDVKMKEKGDIPEGYSVSREKKERFSLILESASTNQTSMYLCASSAQGTEAFFGQGTRLTVV.